This TCR beta chain was recorded in a study of T cell changes during pregnancy in multiple sclerosis. Profiled with immunoSEQ multiplex PCR; TCRdb holds only in-frame clones, not every one. The data show approximately 120,000 clones, less than 97% seen once. This clonotype was obtained from a female donor with multiple sclerosis, enrolled in a pregnancy study. Here the sequenced sample was peripheral blood, taken after pregnancy.

This CDR3 is CASSIGASGTDTQYF. Here the CDR3 DNA reads TGTGCCAGCAGCATTGGGGCTAGCGGGACAGATACGCAGTATTTT. This chain joins TRBV5-4 and TRBJ2-3; 8 bases are shared with TRBD2. With V trimmed by 4 bases and J by 3 bases, 7 bases remained unmatched. Germline V gene lookup returns CDR1 SGHNT and CDR2 YYREEE (reference sequence). This CDR3 has 15 amino acids.